The T cell receptor beta chain described here comes from a study of shared clonotypes between healthy human individuals. Study conclusions and caveats: As a rule, naive subsets had a larger estimated richness than memory subsets. At large depth, rarefaction still showed sorted-subset sequencing to be incomplete.

The repertoire was sequenced with immunoSEQ multiplex PCR; TCRdb's copy has only in-frame clones and lacks some. The sample includes about 1 million clones, 65% to 75% of them seen just once. About this clone: Its antigen is undetermined.

Adult donors, all healthy and HIV-negative, had no recent acute infections or vaccinations. Only Caucasian adults living in Nashville, Tennessee served as donors. V gave up 4 bases and J gave up 2 bases, with 15 bases separating them. Germline CDR1 MGHRA, CDR2 YSYEKL. The CDR3 contains 15 residues. Input material: memory CD4+ T cells sorted from blood. Documented subset: CD45RA-negative fraction. J is TRBJ2-7 and V is TRBV4-1, with a possible D match to TRBD2 (6 bases). The clonotype comes from a man between 18 and 35 years old in good health. In DNA form, the CDR3 reads TGCGCCAGCAGCCGCGTGGGGGACTCAACCTACGAGCAGTACTTC. Encoded protein: CASSRVGDSTYEQYF.